This T cell receptor (beta chain) was identified in a study of HIV-infected patients and healthy controls. Study observations and caveats: MAIT alpha-chain CDR3s were frequent in healthy controls, depleted in HIV+.

Approximately 500 ng RNA was reverse transcribed with alpha and beta constant-region primers. Alpha and beta chain libraries were made separately by chain-specific third strand synthesis with multiplexing indices. From the 5' RACE reads, TCRdb called clonotypes with MiXCR, one entry per CDR3 protein. The table records roughly 25,000 distinct CDR3 sequences, approximately 7.7% of them present only once. No cell fractionation was done, so the repertoire covers all unsorted peripheral blood T cells. This clonotype is medium-sized in the sample. The antigen remains undetermined. Sequencing used blood. This clonotype originated in an adult in good health.

The CDR3 sequence is CASSLSPGSRNTIYF. As DNA, the CDR3 is TGTGCCAGCAGTTTAAGCCCGGGTAGCAGAAACACCATATATTTT. This chain joins TRBV28 and TRBJ1-3; no clear D gene. The CDR3 runs 15 residues. Trimming removed 2 bases at V and 5 bases at J, with 13 bases between. CDR1 is MDHEN, CDR2 SYDVKM, per germline.